The present T cell receptor beta chain was sequenced within a study of T-cell memory formation after mild COVID-19. This clonotype has just a few counts. A single record per CDR3 protein comes from TCRdb applying MiXCR to the 5' RACE reads. In the table there are 250,000 to 350,000 distinct CDR3 sequences, just under 20% of which are singletons. Trimming stripped 6 bases from V and 6 bases from J, with 12 bases between. Germline-derived CDR1 and CDR2 are MDHEN and SYDVKM. The CDR3 sequence is 13 residues long. Source material: PBMCs or a T cell subset sorted from them (not recorded which). The V call is TRBV28, the J call TRBJ2-1, with D hard to call. The TCR was taken from a man between 18 and 29 years old who had mild COVID-19 (a few samples of this study predate the infection). Cell type and time point are not known. In DNA form, the CDR3 reads TGTGCCAGCAGGGCAGCCTCCGCCAATGAGCAGTTCTTC. Encoded protein: CASRAASANEQFF.